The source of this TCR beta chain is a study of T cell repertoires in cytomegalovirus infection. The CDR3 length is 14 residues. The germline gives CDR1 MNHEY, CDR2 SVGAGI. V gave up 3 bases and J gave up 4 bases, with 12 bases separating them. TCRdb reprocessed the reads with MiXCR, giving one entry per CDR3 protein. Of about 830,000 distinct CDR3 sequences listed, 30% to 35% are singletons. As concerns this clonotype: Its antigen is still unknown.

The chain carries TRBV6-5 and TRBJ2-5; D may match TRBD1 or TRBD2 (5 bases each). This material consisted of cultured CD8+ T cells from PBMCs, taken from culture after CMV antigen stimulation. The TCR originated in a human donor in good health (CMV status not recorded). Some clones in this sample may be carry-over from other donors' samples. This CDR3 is CASSYNSGTETQYF. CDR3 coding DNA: TGTGCCAGCAGTTATAATTCCGGGACAGAGACCCAGTACTTC.